This T cell receptor beta chain was captured in a study of T cell repertoires in cytomegalovirus infection. Study in general: Based on public TCR beta signatures, there were indications of CMV infection and of a matching HLA type. Broader study findings: Accumulated public TCR beta family frequency recognized individuals carrying CMV together with the relevant HLA. Dominating the ex vivo response were HLA-C-restricted CMV-specific TCR beta clonotypes.

This CDR3 contains 15 residues. Germline values: CDR1 SGHVS, CDR2 FNYEAQ. The V end was cut by 0 bases, the J end by 1 base, with 9 bases between. In this sample, this clonotype turned up many times. The target antigen is unknown. TCRdb called the reads again in MiXCR, with one record for every CDR3 protein. The sample lists about a million distinct CDR3 sequences; more than 25% were seen once. This specimen consisted of cultured CD8+ T cells from PBMCs, obtained from culture after CMV antigen stimulation. V usage is TRBV7-6 and J usage is TRBJ1-1; tentatively, D is TRBD1 (5 bases). The origin of this receptor is a human donor in good health (CMV status not recorded). Some clones in this sample may be carry-over from other donors' samples. The CDR3 spells CASSLAGGWNTEAFF. CDR3 bases: TGTGCCAGCAGCTTAGCGGGGGGTTGGAACACTGAAGCTTTCTTT.